The TCR beta chain described here comes from a study of T-cell memory formation after mild COVID-19. Study findings and constraints: Among clones contracting day 15 to 85, CD4/CD8 was balanced, whereas later expanders leaned CD4+.

Using its own MiXCR run on the 5' RACE reads, TCRdb lists one record per CDR3 protein. Of 500,000 to 550,000 distinct CDR3 sequences in the sample, about 20% are singletons; the top ten hold around 12%. Worth noting for this clonotype: The antigen is not known.

The receptor was isolated from an adult woman who had mild COVID-19 (a few samples of this study predate the infection). Cell type and time point are not known. Sequenced: PBMCs or a T cell subset sorted from them (not recorded which).

The CDR3 DNA is TGTGCCAGCAGCACACAGGGGGATCTTTCCTACGAGCAGTACTTC. Translated, it gives CASSTQGDLSYEQYF. The V call is TRBV11-2, the J call TRBJ2-7, with 8 bases fitting TRBD1. CDR3 length: 15 residues. Germline V lookup: CDR1 SGHAT, CDR2 FQNNGV. V gave up 5 bases and J gave up 1 base; unmatched junction bases: 7.